This entry concerns a single T cell receptor (beta chain). This clonotype was observed at least ten times. Which antigen it targets is not known. No base-level quality is on record; no much larger clone is a single base apart. Sequencing was carried out with an Illumina HiSeq 2500. TCR beta libraries were prepared by quantitative 5'-RACE with molecular barcodes. Under the source paper's analysis protocol: A new computational method based on a probabilistic model of VDJ rearrangement was used to identify disease-linked TCR variants. TCRdb reran the public reads through fastp at Q25 and MiXCR, keeping productive beta chains. Identical CDR3 proteins give one entry, which carries the most common genes and DNA. The V and J calls come from TCRdb's annotation, not from the publication. A total of approximately 250,000 distinct CDR3 sequences appear in this sample, 10% of them only once. The ten largest make up 2.6% of the sample.

The data originate from a study of CD8 T cells in ankylosing spondylitis (dated by TCRdb to 2016 to 2017). Turning to the overall study: The study profiled T cell receptor beta repertoires in healthy donors and ankylosing spondylitis patients to find disease-linked TCR variants. The whole study cohort included 85 to 120 healthy donors and 20 to 30 ankylosing spondylitis patients. Peripheral blood was sampled, and synovial fluid was additionally collected from ankylosing spondylitis patients. Overall study results and their limits: The disease-linked clones were reported as significantly enriched in matched synovial fluid samples from ankylosing spondylitis patients. Blood from ankylosing spondylitis patients appeared to be characterized by a TCR beta motif made up of about 8 highly homologous amino acid variants. In peripheral blood, the disease-linked clones were found at relatively low frequencies and had a CD8+ phenotype. Some of the motif variants had been reported before in the synovial fluid and blood of reactive arthritis patients, a finding that suggests common disease-initiation mechanisms.

The CDR3, from cysteine to phenylalanine, totals 14 residues. The kept DNA is CDR3 alone, 42 bases in frame from the first base. The germline V gene gives CDR1 as SGHRS and CDR2 as YFSETQ. V is shortened by 0 bases, J by 10 bases, and the region joining them spans 14 bases. The TCR sequence derives from a male donor with ankylosing spondylitis or in good health (not recorded which). The sequence joins TRBV5-1 to TRBJ2-1; the D gene cannot be named for sure. Material: blood, either unsorted or a sorted T cell fraction (not recorded which). The DNA is as follows: TGCGCCAGCAGCTTGGATTCGGGCGAGCTAGAGCAGTTCTTC. Its coded protein is CASSLDSGELEQFF.